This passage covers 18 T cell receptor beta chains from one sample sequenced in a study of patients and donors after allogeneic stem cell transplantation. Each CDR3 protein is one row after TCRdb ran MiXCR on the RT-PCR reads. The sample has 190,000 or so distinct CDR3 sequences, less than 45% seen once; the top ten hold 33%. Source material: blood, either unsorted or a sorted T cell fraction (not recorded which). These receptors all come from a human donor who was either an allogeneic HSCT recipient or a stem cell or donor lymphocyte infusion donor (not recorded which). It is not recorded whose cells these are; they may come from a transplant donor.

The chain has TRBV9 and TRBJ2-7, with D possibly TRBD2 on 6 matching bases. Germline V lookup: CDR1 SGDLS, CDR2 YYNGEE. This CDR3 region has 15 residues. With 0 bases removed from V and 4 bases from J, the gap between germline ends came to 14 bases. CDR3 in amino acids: CASSVEPGDGYEQYF. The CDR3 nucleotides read TGTGCCAGCAGCGTAGAACCGGGAGACGGATACGAGCAGTACTTC. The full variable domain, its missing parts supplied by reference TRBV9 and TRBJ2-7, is DSGVTQTPKHLITATGQRVTLRCSPRSGDLSVYWYQQSLDQGLQFLIQYYNGEERAKGNILERFSAQQFPDLHSELNLSSLELGDSALYFCASSVEPGDGYEQYFGPGTRLTVT.

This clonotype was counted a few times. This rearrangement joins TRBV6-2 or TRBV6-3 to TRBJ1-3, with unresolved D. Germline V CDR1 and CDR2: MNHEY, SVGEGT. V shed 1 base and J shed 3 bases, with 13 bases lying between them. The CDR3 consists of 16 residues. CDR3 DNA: TGTGCCAGCAGTTACTTTCCCGGGTCCGATGGAAACACCATATATTTT. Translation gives CASSYFPGSDGNTIYF.

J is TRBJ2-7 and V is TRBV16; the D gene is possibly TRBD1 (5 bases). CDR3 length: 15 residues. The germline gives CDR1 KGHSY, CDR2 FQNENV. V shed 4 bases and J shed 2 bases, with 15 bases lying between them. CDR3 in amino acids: CASSLRSGQPYEQYF. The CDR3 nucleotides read TGTGCCAGCAGCCTGCGATCCGGACAACCCTACGAGCAGTACTTC.

The CDR3: CASSLGKSTNYGYTF. CDR3 in DNA: TGTGCCAGCAGCTTAGGAAAGTCTACAAATTATGGCTACACCTTC. V gene TRBV7-2 combines with J gene TRBJ1-2; no reliable D call. In germline, CDR1 is SGHTA, CDR2 FQGNSA. Trimming stripped 1 base from V and 5 bases from J, with 14 bases between. CDR3 length: 15 residues.

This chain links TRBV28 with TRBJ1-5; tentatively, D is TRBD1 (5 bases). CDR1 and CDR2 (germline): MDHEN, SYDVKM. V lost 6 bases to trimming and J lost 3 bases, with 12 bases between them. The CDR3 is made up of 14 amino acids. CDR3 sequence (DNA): TGTGCCAGCAGCCTAGACAGCCCCAATCAGCCCCAGCATTTT. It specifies CASSLDSPNQPQHF.

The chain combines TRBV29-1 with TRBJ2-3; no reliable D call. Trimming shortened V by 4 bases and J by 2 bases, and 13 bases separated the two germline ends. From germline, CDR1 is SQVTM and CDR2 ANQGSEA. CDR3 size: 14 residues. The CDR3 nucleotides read TGCAGCGTTGGAGAACGTTATAACACAGATACGCAGTATTTT. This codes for CSVGERYNTDTQYF.

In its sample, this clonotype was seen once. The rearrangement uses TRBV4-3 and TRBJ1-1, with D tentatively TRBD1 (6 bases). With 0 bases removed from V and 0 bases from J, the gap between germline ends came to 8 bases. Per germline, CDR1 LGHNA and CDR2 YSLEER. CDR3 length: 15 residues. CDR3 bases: TGCGCCAGCAGCCAAGAACAGGGTATGAACACTGAAGCTTTCTTT. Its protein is CASSQEQGMNTEAFF.

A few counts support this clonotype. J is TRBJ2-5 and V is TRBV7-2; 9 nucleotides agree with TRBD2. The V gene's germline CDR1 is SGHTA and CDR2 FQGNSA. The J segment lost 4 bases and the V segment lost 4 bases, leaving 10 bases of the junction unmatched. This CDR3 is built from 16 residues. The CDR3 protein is CASSSLAGAGSETQYF. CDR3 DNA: TGTGCCAGCAGCTCGTTAGCGGGAGCGGGCTCAGAGACCCAGTACTTC.

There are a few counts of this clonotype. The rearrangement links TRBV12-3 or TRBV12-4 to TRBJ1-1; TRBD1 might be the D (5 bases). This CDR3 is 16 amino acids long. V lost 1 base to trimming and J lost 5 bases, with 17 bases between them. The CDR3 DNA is TGTGCCAGCAGTTTAGTAGGGACCCGCGGGGGGACTGAAGCTTTCTTT. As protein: CASSLVGTRGGTEAFF.

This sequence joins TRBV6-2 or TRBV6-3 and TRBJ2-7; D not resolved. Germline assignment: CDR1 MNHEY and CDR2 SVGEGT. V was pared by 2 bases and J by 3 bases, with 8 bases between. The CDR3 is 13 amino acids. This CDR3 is CASSYPIRYEQYF. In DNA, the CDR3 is TGTGCCAGCAGTTACCCCATTCGCTACGAGCAGTACTTC.

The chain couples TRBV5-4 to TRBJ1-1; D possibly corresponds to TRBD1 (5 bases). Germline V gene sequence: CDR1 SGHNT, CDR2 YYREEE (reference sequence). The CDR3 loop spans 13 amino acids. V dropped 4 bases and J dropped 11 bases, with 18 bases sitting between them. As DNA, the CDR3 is TGTGCCAGCAGCCCCGCGGGGGGTGTCGAGGCTTTCTTT. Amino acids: CASSPAGGVEAFF.

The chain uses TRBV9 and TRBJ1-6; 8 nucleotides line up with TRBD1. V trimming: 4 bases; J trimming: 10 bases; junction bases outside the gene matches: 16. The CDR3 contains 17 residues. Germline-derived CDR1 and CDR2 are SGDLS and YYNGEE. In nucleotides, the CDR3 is TGTGCCAGCAGCCCCCGCGGGGCCGGACAGGGACACTCACCCCTCCACTTT. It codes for CASSPRGAGQGHSPLHF.

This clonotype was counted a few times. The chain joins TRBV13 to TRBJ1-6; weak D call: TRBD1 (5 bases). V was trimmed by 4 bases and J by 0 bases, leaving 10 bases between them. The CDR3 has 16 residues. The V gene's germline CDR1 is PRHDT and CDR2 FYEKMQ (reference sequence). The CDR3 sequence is CASSSRGFSYNSPLHF. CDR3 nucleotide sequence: TGTGCCAGCAGCTCCCGGGGGTTCTCCTATAATTCACCCCTCCACTTT. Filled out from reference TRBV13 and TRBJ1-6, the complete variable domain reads AAGVIQSPRHLIKEKRETATLKCYPIPRHDTVYWYQQGPGQDPQFLISFYEKMQSDKGSIPDRFSAQQFSDYHSELNMSSLELGDSALYFCASSSRGFSYNSPLHFGNGTRLTVT.

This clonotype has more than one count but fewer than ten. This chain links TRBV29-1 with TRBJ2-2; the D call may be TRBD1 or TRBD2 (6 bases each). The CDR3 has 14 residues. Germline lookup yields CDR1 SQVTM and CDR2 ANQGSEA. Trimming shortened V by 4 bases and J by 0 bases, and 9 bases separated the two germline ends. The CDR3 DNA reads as TGCAGCGTTGGGGGGGCGACGAACACCGGGGAGCTGTTTTTT. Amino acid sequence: CSVGGATNTGELFF.

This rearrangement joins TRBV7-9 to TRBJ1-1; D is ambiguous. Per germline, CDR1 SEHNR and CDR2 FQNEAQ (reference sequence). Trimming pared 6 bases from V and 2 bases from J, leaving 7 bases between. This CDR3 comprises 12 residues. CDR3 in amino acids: CASRLTNTEAFF. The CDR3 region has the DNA TGTGCCAGCAGACTAACTAACACTGAAGCTTTCTTT.

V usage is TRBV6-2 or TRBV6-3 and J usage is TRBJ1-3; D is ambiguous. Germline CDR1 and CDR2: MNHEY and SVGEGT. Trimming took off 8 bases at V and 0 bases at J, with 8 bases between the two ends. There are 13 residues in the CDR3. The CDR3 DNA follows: TGTGCCAGCCGACCGACCTCTGGAAACACCATATATTTT. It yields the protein CASRPTSGNTIYF.

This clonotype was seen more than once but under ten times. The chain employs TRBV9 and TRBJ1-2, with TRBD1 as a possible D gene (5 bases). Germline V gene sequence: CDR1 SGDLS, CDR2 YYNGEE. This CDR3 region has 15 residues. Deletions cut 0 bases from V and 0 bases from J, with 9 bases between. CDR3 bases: TGTGCCAGCAGCGTAGATGGGGGATCTAACTATGGCTACACCTTC. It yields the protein CASSVDGGSNYGYTF.

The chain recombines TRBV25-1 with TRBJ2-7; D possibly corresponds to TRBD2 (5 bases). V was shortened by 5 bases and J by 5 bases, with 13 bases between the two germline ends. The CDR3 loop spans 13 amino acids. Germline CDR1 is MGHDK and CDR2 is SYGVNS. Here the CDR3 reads CASSPGRDDEQYF. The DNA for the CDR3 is TGTGCCAGCAGTCCGGGGAGAGACGACGAGCAGTACTTC.